Sequencing of this T cell receptor beta chain was carried out in a study of blood T cell repertoires in COVID-19. Profiled with immunoSEQ multiplex PCR; TCRdb holds only in-frame clones, not every one. The repertoire holds roughly 250,000 clones, 85% to 95% seen once, with under 2.5% in the top ten. The J segment lost 5 bases and the V segment lost 4 bases, leaving 9 bases of the junction unmatched. This CDR3 contains 16 residues. Germline values: CDR1 ENHRY, CDR2 SYGVKD. The chain employs TRBV10-3 and TRBJ2-7; TRBD2 aligns across 12 bases. This TCR derives from a woman between 18 and 29 years old who had recovered from COVID-19. The material sequenced was PBMCs or T cells enriched from blood (not recorded which). The CDR3 protein is CAISATSSGRVDEQYF. In DNA, the CDR3 is TGTGCCATCAGTGCGACCTCTAGCGGGAGGGTCGACGAGCAGTACTTC.